Listed below are T cell receptor beta chains from one sample, sequenced in a study of blood T cell repertoires in COVID-19. TCRdb's table, derived via immunoSEQ multiplex PCR, lists solely in-frame clones and lacks some. The sample holds roughly 100,000 clones; 70% to 80% are singletons and the top ten take about 1%. What was sequenced was peripheral blood. These receptors came from a human donor with acute or convalescent COVID-19. The donor label of this sample is uncertain. CDR3s include the opening cysteine and the closing phenylalanine or tryptophan. Fields, in order: D gene, V gene, clone size, J gene, CDR3 protein, CDR3 DNA. D genes are given only for firm matches. Size is stated for part of the rows, as once, few or many counts, or as a class when the clone is expanded.

>-|TRBV9|few|TRBJ2-2
CASSDTRRGVGELFF
TGTGCCAGCAGCGATACACGGAGGGGTGTCGGGGAGCTGTTTTTT
>TRBD1|TRBV30|-|TRBJ1-3
CAWGTGGVDTIYF
TGTGCCTGGGGGACAGGGGGCGTCGACACCATATATTTT
>-|TRBV2|once|TRBJ1-5
CASTGFDQPQHF
TGTGCCAGCACGGGGTTCGATCAGCCCCAGCATTTT
>TRBD1|TRBV2|-|TRBJ2-2
CASSEEGASSETARPPNTGELFF
TGTGCCAGCAGTGAAGAGGGGGCGAGTTCGGAGACAGCCCGACCACCGAACACCGGGGAGCTGTTTTTT
>-|TRBV18|few|TRBJ1-1
CASSPLQNPTEAFF
TGTGCCAGCTCACCGCTACAGAACCCCACTGAAGCTTTCTTT
>TRBD1|TRBV5-6|-|TRBJ1-2
CASSLPGGLTSGYTF
TGTGCCAGCAGCTTACCAGGGGGCTTAACCTCTGGCTACACCTTC
>-|TRBV29-1|-|TRBJ1-1
CSVTRVGRLTNTEAFF
TGCAGCGTCACGAGAGTGGGGAGATTGACTAACACTGAAGCTTTCTTT
>-|TRBV15|-|TRBJ1-6
CATSREVSYNSPLHF
TGTGCCACCAGCAGGGAGGTATCCTATAATTCACCCCTCCACTTT
>-|TRBV6-5|-|TRBJ1-1
CASRPYGGVTEAFF
TGTGCCAGCCGACCCTACGGGGGGGTCACTGAAGCTTTCTTT
>-|TRBV2|-|TRBJ1-4
CASTFGRRTTNEKLFF
TGTGCCAGCACATTCGGGAGGAGGACAACTAATGAAAAACTGTTTTTT
>-|TRBV7-8|-|TRBJ1-5
CASSLRQAGGNQPQHF
TGTGCCAGCAGCTTAAGACAGGCTGGGGGCAATCAGCCCCAGCATTTT
>-|TRBV25-1|-|TRBJ2-1
CASSAGAYNEQFF
TGTGCCAGCAGTGCAGGGGCCTACAATGAGCAGTTCTTC
>-|TRBV5-1|few|TRBJ1-2
CASSLGQVEGGYTF
TGCGCCAGCAGCTTGGGACAGGTCGAGGGAGGCTACACCTTC
>-|TRBV7-2|-|TRBJ1-5
CASSPGLENQPQHF
TGTGCCAGCAGCCCGGGACTGGAAAATCAGCCCCAGCATTTT
>-|TRBV29-1|-|TRBJ1-1
CSVSGIGTEAFF
TGCAGCGTTTCAGGGATAGGCACTGAAGCTTTCTTT
>TRBD2|TRBV3-1/TRBV3-2|-|TRBJ2-7
CASSQGLGVYEQYF
TGTGCCAGCAGCCAGGGACTAGGGGTCTACGAGCAGTACTTC